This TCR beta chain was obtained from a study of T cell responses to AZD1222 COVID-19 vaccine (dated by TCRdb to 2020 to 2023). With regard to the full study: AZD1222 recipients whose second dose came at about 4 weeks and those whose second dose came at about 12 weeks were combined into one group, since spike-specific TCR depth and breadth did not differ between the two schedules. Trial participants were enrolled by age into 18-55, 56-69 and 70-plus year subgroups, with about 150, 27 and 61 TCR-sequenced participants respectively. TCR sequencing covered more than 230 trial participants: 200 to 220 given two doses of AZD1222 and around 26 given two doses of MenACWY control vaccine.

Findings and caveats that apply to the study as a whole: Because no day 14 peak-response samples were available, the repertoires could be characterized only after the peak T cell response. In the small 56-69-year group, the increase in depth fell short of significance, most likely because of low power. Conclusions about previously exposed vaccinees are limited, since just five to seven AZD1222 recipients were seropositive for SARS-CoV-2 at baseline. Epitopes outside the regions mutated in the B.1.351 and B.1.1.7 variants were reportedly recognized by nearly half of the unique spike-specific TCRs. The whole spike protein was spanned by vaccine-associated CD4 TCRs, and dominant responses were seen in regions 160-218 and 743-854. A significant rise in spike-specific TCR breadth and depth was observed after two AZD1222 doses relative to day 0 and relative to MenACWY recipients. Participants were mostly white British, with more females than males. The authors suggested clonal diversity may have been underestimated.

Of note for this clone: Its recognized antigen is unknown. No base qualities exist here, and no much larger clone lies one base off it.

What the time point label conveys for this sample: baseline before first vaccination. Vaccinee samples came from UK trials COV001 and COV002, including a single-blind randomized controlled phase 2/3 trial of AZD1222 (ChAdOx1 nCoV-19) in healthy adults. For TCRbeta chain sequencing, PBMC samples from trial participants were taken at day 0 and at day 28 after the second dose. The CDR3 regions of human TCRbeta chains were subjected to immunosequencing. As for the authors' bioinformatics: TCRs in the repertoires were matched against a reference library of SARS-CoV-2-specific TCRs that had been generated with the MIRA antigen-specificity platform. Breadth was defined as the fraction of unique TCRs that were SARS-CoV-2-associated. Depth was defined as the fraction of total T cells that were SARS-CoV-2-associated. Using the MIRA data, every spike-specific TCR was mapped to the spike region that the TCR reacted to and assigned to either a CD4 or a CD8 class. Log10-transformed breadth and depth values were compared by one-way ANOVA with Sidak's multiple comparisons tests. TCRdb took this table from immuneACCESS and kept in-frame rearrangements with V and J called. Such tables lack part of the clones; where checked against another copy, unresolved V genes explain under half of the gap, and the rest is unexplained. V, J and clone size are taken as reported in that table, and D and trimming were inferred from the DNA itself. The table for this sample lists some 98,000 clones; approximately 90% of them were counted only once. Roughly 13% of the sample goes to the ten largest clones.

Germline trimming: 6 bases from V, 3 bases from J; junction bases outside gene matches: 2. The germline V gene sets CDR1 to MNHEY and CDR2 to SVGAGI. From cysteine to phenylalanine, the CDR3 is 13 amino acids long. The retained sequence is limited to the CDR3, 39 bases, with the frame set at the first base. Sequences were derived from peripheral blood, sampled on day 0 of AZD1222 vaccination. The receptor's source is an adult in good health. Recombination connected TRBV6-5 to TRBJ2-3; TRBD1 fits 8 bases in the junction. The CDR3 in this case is CASRNRGTDTQYF. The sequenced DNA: TGTGCCAGCAGAAACAGGGGGACAGATACGCAGTATTTT.